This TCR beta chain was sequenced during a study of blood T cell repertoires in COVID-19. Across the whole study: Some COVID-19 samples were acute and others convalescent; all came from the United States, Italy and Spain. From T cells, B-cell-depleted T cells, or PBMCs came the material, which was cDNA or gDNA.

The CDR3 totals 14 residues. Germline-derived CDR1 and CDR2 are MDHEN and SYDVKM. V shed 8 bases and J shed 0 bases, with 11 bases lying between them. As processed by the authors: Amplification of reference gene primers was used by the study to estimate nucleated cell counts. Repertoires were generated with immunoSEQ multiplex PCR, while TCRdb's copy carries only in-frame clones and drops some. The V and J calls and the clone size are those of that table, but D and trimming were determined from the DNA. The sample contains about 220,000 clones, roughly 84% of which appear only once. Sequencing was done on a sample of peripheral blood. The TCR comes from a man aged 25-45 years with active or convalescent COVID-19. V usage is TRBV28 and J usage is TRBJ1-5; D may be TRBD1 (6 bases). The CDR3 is CASGRTVSNQPQHF. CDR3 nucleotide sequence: TGTGCCAGCGGAAGGACAGTTAGCAATCAGCCCCAGCATTTT.